This T cell receptor beta chain was recorded in a study of blood T cells in healthy people across ages. Germline loops: CDR1 SGHRS, CDR2 YFSETQ. V lost 3 bases to trimming and J lost 2 bases, with 9 bases between them. This CDR3 has 13 amino acids. A second PCR, run for roughly 7 to 11 cycles, used a sample-barcoded 5' primer plus a J-beta primer mix. Every sample gave at least 2.5 million paired-end reads containing CDR3. TCRdb ran MiXCR on the 5' RACE reads and lists one entry per CDR3 protein. The profile shows about 730,000 distinct CDR3 sequences, about 42% of them singletons. The sample was blood. The rearrangement links TRBV5-1 to TRBJ2-7, with D unresolved. The TCR originated in an older woman in good health. For the CDR3, the DNA is TGCGCCAGCAGCTCGCAACAAACCTACGAGCAGTACTTC. Amino acids: CASSSQQTYEQYF.